One sample yielded the 22 T cell receptor beta chains listed below, sequenced in a study of blood T cells in healthy people across ages. PCR was performed a second time for about 7 to 11 cycles using a sample-barcoded 5' primer and a J-beta primer mix. MiXCR, run by TCRdb on the 5' RACE reads, gives a single entry per CDR3 protein. There are around 780,000 distinct CDR3 sequences in the sample; 20% to 30% occur only once, and 2.5% to 3.5% lies in the top ten. These data were likewise used in another study, on T cells of mothers and their children.

The sequencing sample was made of blood. The origin of the receptors is a boy between 10 and 17 years old in good health.

The chain has TRBV27 and TRBJ2-4, with 8 bases that match TRBD2. The V gene's germline CDR1 is MNHEY and CDR2 SMNVEV (reference sequence). The CDR3 contains 14 residues. V was clipped by 8 bases and J by 6 bases; unmatched bases: 9. DNA of the CDR3: TGTGCCAGCTGTAAAGCGGGAGAGGGAAACATTCAGTACTTC. Protein product: CASCKAGEGNIQYF.

This clonotype was found a few times. V gene TRBV12-3 or TRBV12-4 combines with J gene TRBJ2-5; 7 bases are shared with TRBD2. Losses at the gene ends were 5 bases for V and 11 bases for J; bases not matched to a gene: 8. This CDR3 spans 12 amino acids. CDR3 amino acids: CASSPPGREQYF. The CDR3 region has the DNA TGTGCCAGCAGTCCCCCGGGGAGGGAGCAGTACTTC.

This clonotype has more than one count but fewer than ten. This rearrangement joins TRBV6-2 or TRBV6-3 to TRBJ2-4; 8 nucleotides match TRBD2. The germline V gene encodes CDR1 MNHEY and CDR2 SVGEGT. CDR3 length equals 19 residues. J was trimmed by 7 bases and V by 2 bases; bases with no gene match: 19. CDR3 in DNA: TGTGCCAGCAGTTACGTGACTAGCGTACCACACTTCGCCGCGAACATTCAGTACTTC. It specifies CASSYVTSVPHFAANIQYF.

This clonotype has just a few counts. The chain recombines TRBV4-1 with TRBJ2-5; maybe TRBD2 (6 bases). Germline V gene sequence: CDR1 MGHRA, CDR2 YSYEKL. The CDR3 totals 18 residues. Trimming cost V 4 bases and J 5 bases, with 26 bases left between them. CDR3 coding DNA: TGCGCCAGCAGCCTCCATCGCGGAGCGGGTCCCTCGAGGGAGACCCAGTACTTC. Encoded protein: CASSLHRGAGPSRETQYF.

The V and J genes are TRBV12-3 or TRBV12-4 and TRBJ2-1; no clear D. Trimming stripped 8 bases from V and 0 bases from J, with 14 bases between. The length of the CDR3 is 15 residues. CDR3 amino acids: CASLSTPSSYNEQFF. The CDR3 DNA sequence: TGTGCCAGCCTATCGACACCGAGCTCCTACAATGAGCAGTTCTTC.

V is TRBV28 and J is TRBJ2-5, with unresolved D. The J call may be incorrect, as the DNA end agrees better with TRBJ2-7. Germline values: CDR1 MDHEN, CDR2 SYDVKM. The CDR3 has 12 amino acids. The CDR3 DNA is TGTGCCAGCAGCTTCGCAGCCTACGAGCAGTACTTC. Translation: CASSFAAYEQYF.

This clonotype was seen more than once but under ten times. The rearrangement uses TRBV13 and TRBJ1-2; a possible D gene is TRBD1 (6 bases). Germline CDR1 and CDR2: PRHDT and FYEKMQ (reference sequence). Trimming removed 1 base from V and 4 bases from J, with 13 bases in between. CDR3 length: 15 amino acids. DNA for the CDR3: TGTGCCAGCAGCTTAGAGCCCACAGGGCGCTATGGCTACACCTTC. It codes for CASSLEPTGRYGYTF.

The chain combines TRBV3-1 with TRBJ2-3; weak D call: TRBD2 (5 bases). The germline CDR1 and CDR2 sequences are LGHDT and YNNKEL (reference sequence). The CDR3 runs to 13 residues. Deletions cut 1 base from V and 3 bases from J, with 5 bases between. CDR3 nucleotide sequence: TGTGCCAGCAGCCAAGGACTAACAGATACGCAGTATTTT. It specifies CASSQGLTDTQYF.

The rearrangement uses TRBV11-2 and TRBJ2-6, with TRBD2 as a possible D gene (5 bases). Per the germline V gene, CDR1 is SGHAT and CDR2 is FQNNGV. The CDR3 runs 18 residues. V lost 5 bases to trimming and J lost 0 bases, with 17 bases between them. CDR3 nucleotide sequence: TGTGCCAGCAGCGCTCGGACTGACGGCCTCTCTGGGGCCAACGTCCTGACTTTC. Residues: CASSARTDGLSGANVLTF.

This chain joins TRBV29-1 and TRBJ2-7, with 7 bases aligning to TRBD1. The germline CDR1 and CDR2 sequences are SQVTM and ANQGSEA. The ends lost 4 bases at V and 3 bases at J; junction bases unmatched: 6. The CDR3 sequence is 13 residues long. Here the CDR3 DNA reads TGCAGCGTTGGAGACAGGGCAAGCTACGAGCAGTACTTC. This gives the protein CSVGDRASYEQYF.

The genes are TRBV7-2 and TRBJ2-3; 12 bases align to TRBD2. Germline trimming cut 2 bases from V and 6 bases from J; bases unmatched to any gene: 9. The CDR3 extends over 17 amino acids. Germline V lookup: CDR1 SGHTA, CDR2 FQGNSA. The CDR3: CASSLRSRLAGADTQYF. CDR3 nucleotides: TGTGCCAGCAGCTTAAGATCGAGACTAGCGGGGGCGGATACGCAGTATTTT.

A few counts support this clonotype. The genes are TRBV3-1 and TRBJ1-1; D unclear. The CDR3 length is 13 residues. Germline CDR1 reads LGHDT; CDR2 reads YNNKEL (reference sequence). Trimming left V 2 bases short and J 1 base short, with 5 bases between. The DNA of the CDR3 is TGTGCCAGCAGCCAATTCAAGAACACTGAAGCTTTCTTT. Translation: CASSQFKNTEAFF.

The table lists this clonotype with a few counts. Germline and junction disagree at one end, which may indicate a read error. This CDR3 is CSAEGPGSEAFF. DNA of the CDR3: TGCAGTGCCGAGGGGCCAGGCTCTGAGGCTTTCTTT. The chain combines TRBV20-1 with TRBJ1-1, with a weak D call TRBD1 (5 bases). The CDR3 loop spans 12 amino acids. The germline CDR1 and CDR2 sequences are DFQATT and SNEGSKA (reference sequence).

This clonotype was observed a handful of times. The J gene is TRBJ1-2, the V gene TRBV7-2; a possible D gene is TRBD1 (5 bases). Trimming took 5 bases from V and 8 from J, leaving 24 bases between them. Germline V gene sequence: CDR1 SGHTA, CDR2 FQGNSA. This CDR3 is built from 16 residues. The CDR3: CASSRYLLGEGQGYTF. Written as DNA, the CDR3 is TGTGCCAGCAGCCGTTATCTCTTAGGGGAAGGGCAAGGCTACACCTTC. The full variable domain, completed using reference TRBV7-2 and TRBJ1-2, is GAGVSQSPSNKVTEKGKDVELRCDPISGHTALYWYRQSLGQGLEFLIYFQGNSAPDKSGLPSDRFSAERTGGSVSTLTIQRTQQEDSAVYLCASSRYLLGEGQGYTFGSGTRLTVV.

This clonotype showed up just a few times. CDR3 bases: TGCGCCAGCACCTTTGGCGGGGCGGGGGAGACCCAGTACTTC. This translates into CASTFGGAGETQYF. This chain uses TRBV5-1 with TRBJ2-5; D is perhaps TRBD2 (6 bases). This CDR3 region has 14 residues. Germline CDR1 SGHRS, CDR2 YFSETQ. Trimming removed 6 bases at V and 5 bases at J, with 17 bases between. The full variable domain, completed using reference TRBV5-1 and TRBJ2-5, is KAGVTQTPRYLIKTRGQQVTLSCSPISGHRSVSWYQQTPGQGLQFLFEYFSETQRNKGNFPGRFSGRQFSNSRSEMNVSTLELGDSALYLCASTFGGAGETQYFGPGTRLLVL.

The chain uses TRBV6-5 and TRBJ2-7; TRBD1 matches 9 bases. Germline V gene lookup returns CDR1 MNHEY and CDR2 SVGAGI. This CDR3 is built from 15 residues. The J segment lost 4 bases and the V segment lost 6 bases, leaving 10 bases of the junction unmatched. This CDR3 is CASRPYRGQGYEQYF. CDR3 nucleotides: TGTGCCAGCAGACCCTACAGGGGGCAAGGGTACGAGCAGTACTTC.

In its sample, this clonotype ranks as medium-sized. The V gene is TRBV12-3 or TRBV12-4, the J gene TRBJ2-5, with D unclear. This CDR3 comprises 13 residues. The V gene lost 3 bases and the J gene lost 3 bases, with 8 bases spanning the gap. In nucleotides, the CDR3 is TGTGCCAGCAGTTTCCCTCCGAAAGAGACCCAGTACTTC. This translates into CASSFPPKETQYF.

This clonotype was seen a few times. The chain's CDR3 is CASSYSSAAGGTDTQYF. For the CDR3, the DNA is TGTGCCAGCAGTTACTCGAGTGCAGCGGGGGGCACAGATACGCAGTATTTT. The rearrangement joins TRBV6-5 to TRBJ2-3; 8 bases line up with TRBD2. This CDR3 spans 17 amino acids. V dropped 0 bases and J dropped 1; count of bases not matched to a gene: 6. Germline CDR1 MNHEY, CDR2 SVGAGI.

The rearrangement joins TRBV29-1 to TRBJ2-7; possible D gene TRBD1, 5 bases. Between the trimmed V and J ends, which lost 6 bases and 0 bases, there was a span of 15 bases. This CDR3 is 14 amino acids long. The germline gives CDR1 SQVTM, CDR2 ANQGSEA. CDR3 loop: CSVSADSSSYEQYF. In DNA form, the CDR3 reads TGCAGCGTCTCAGCCGACAGTTCCTCCTACGAGCAGTACTTC.

The rearrangement links TRBV5-1 to TRBJ1-1, with D maybe TRBD1 (5 bases). Trimming took 0 bases from V and 4 from J, leaving 13 bases between them. The CDR3 has 15 residues. Germline loops: CDR1 SGHRS, CDR2 YFSETQ. The CDR3 DNA reads as TGCGCCAGCAGCTTGGTGGGGGGAGGAATCACTGAAGCTTTCTTT. This gives the protein CASSLVGGGITEAFF.

J is TRBJ2-2 and V is TRBV5-8; possibly TRBD2 for D (5 bases). With 4 bases removed from V and 5 bases from J, the gap between germline ends came to 9 bases. There are 13 residues in the CDR3. Germline V gene lookup returns CDR1 SGHTS and CDR2 YDEGEE. The CDR3 loop reads CASSRRETGELFF. Here the CDR3 DNA reads TGTGCCAGCAGCCGCCGGGAAACCGGGGAGCTGTTTTTT. Supplemented by reference TRBV5-8 and TRBJ2-2, the full variable domain reads EAGVTQSPTHLIKTRGQQATLRCSPISGHTSVYWYQQALGLGLQFLLWYDEGEERNRGNFPPRFSGRQFPNYSSELNVNALELEDSALYLCASSRRETGELFFGEGSRLTVL.

The chain employs TRBV20-1 and TRBJ1-1; 10 positions agree with TRBD1. There are 16 residues in the CDR3. The junction had 5 bases not matched to a gene; V was cut back by 0 bases and J by 1 base. Germline lookup yields CDR1 DFQATT and CDR2 SNEGSKA (reference sequence). The CDR3 sequence: CSARDRDRGWNTEAFF. In DNA form, the CDR3 reads TGCAGTGCTAGAGATAGGGACAGGGGATGGAACACTGAAGCTTTCTTT.